The 8 T cell receptor beta chains listed next were all sequenced from one sample in a study of shared clonotypes between healthy human individuals. Libraries were prepared by immunoSEQ multiplex PCR; TCRdb keeps only in-frame clonotypes and omits some of them. This sample has nearly 750,000 clones, with roughly 72% found just once. The sample comprised memory CD4+ T cells sorted from blood. Subset in this sample: CD45RA-negative fraction. The source of these receptors is a woman younger than 45 in good health.

The gene calls are TRBV4-2 and TRBJ2-7; D may be TRBD2 (5 bases). Per germline, CDR1 LGHNA and CDR2 YNFKEQ. The CDR3 totals 15 residues. V was trimmed by 1 base and J by 2 bases, leaving 12 bases between them. In DNA, the CDR3 is TGTGCCAGCAGCCAAGGTTCGAGACTAACCTACGAGCAGTACTTC. This encodes CASSQGSRLTYEQYF.

The chain's CDR3 is CASSLQGAATGELFF. The CDR3 DNA is TGTGCCAGCAGCTTACAGGGGGCGGCCACCGGGGAGCTGTTTTTT. This chain connects TRBV7-9 to TRBJ2-2, with 8 bases fitting TRBD1. V gave up 2 bases and J gave up 4 bases; unmatched junction bases: 3. Germline loops: CDR1 SEHNR, CDR2 FQNEAQ (reference sequence). The CDR3 has 15 residues.

This clone has a handful of counts. This rearrangement joins TRBV11-3 to TRBJ2-2; the D gene could be TRBD1 or TRBD2 (5 bases each). CDR3 length equals 16 residues. Germline CDR1 SGHNT, CDR2 YENEEA. Trimming left V 5 bases short and J 1 base short, with 14 bases between. The DNA of the CDR3 is TGTGCCAGCAGCGGAACGGGACGGATGAACACCGGGGAGCTGTTTTTT. Protein sequence: CASSGTGRMNTGELFF.

V usage is TRBV6-6 and J usage is TRBJ2-1, with 12 bases aligning to TRBD2. Trimming removed 5 bases from V and 6 bases from J; junction bases left unmatched: 5. CDR1 and CDR2 (germline): MNHNY, SVGAGI (reference sequence). This CDR3 has 15 residues. The CDR3 spells CASSKTSGSFNEQFF. DNA for the CDR3: TGTGCCAGCAGTAAGACTAGCGGGAGCTTCAATGAGCAGTTCTTC.

The gene calls are TRBV11-2 and TRBJ1-1; tentative D call: TRBD1 (5 bases). Looked up from germline, CDR1 is SGHAT and CDR2 is FQNNGV. Trimming took 2 bases from V and 1 from J, leaving 14 bases between them. CDR3 length: 16 residues. CDR3 sequence reads: CASSLTPGRTNTEAFF. CDR3 DNA: TGTGCCAGCAGCTTAACGCCGGGACGGACGAACACTGAAGCTTTCTTT.

The genes are TRBV18 and TRBJ1-1; 8 nucleotides agree with TRBD1. Germline CDR1 is KGHSH and CDR2 is LQKENI. CDR3 length: 14 amino acids. The ends lost 1 base at V and 6 bases at J; junction bases unmatched: 4. The CDR3: CASSPQQGDPEAFF. DNA for the CDR3: TGTGCCAGCTCACCACAACAGGGGGATCCTGAAGCTTTCTTT. Together with reference TRBV18 and TRBJ1-1, the CDR3 gives the full variable domain: NAGVMQNPRHLVRRRGQEARLRCSPMKGHSHVYWYRQLPEEGLKFMVYLQKENIIDESGMPKERFSAEFPKEGPSILRIQQVVRGDSAAYFCASSPQQGDPEAFFGQGTRLTVV.

This clone has just a few counts. The chain links TRBV2 to TRBJ2-1; 8 bases map to TRBD2. V lost 7 bases, J lost 1 base, and 3 bases stayed unmatched. Per germline, CDR1 SNHLY and CDR2 FYNNEI. The CDR3 has 14 amino acids. This CDR3 reads CASTGGRSYNEQFF. The CDR3 DNA reads as TGTGCCAGCACAGGCGGGAGGTCCTACAATGAGCAGTTCTTC. Filled out from reference TRBV2 and TRBJ2-1, the complete variable domain reads EPEVTQTPSHQVTQMGQEVILRCVPISNHLYFYWYRQILGQKVEFLVSFYNNEISEKSEIFDDQFSVERPDGSNFTLKIRSTKLEDSAMYFCASTGGRSYNEQFFGPGTRLTVL.

This clone was recorded a few times. The V and J genes are TRBV7-3 and TRBJ2-1; TRBD1 agrees at 8 bases. CDR3 size: 13 residues. V lost 5 bases and J lost 7; bases outside the gene matches: 4. Per the germline V gene, CDR1 is SGHTA and CDR2 is FQGTGA. The CDR3 here is CASSAQGANEQFF. The CDR3 coding sequence is TGTGCCAGCAGCGCTCAGGGGGCAAATGAGCAGTTCTTC. The variable domain in full, completed from reference TRBV7-3 and TRBJ2-1, reads GAGVSQTPSNKVTEKGKYVELRCDPISGHTALYWYRQSLGQGPEFLIYFQGTGAADDSGLPNDRFFAVRPEGSVSTLKIQRTERGDSAVYLCASSAQGANEQFFGPGTRLTVL.